Shown below are 24 T cell receptor beta chains from a single sample sequenced in a study of blood T cells in healthy people across ages. Using a J-beta primer mix together with a sample-barcoded 5' primer, a second PCR was run for roughly 6 to 12 cycles. TCRdb used MiXCR to reprocess the 5' RACE reads, holding one entry per CDR3 protein. The repertoire holds roughly 1,800,000 distinct CDR3 sequences, with around half as singletons. Material: blood. These receptors were obtained from a middle-aged woman in good health.

The chain has TRBV27 and TRBJ1-2; D not certain. Trimming took off 2 bases at V and 5 bases at J, with 21 bases between the two ends. Germline CDR1 and CDR2: MNHEY and SMNVEV (reference sequence). This CDR3 region has 17 residues. CDR3 in amino acids: CASSLRGGPTVGYGYTF. The CDR3, as DNA: TGTGCCAGCAGTTTAAGAGGAGGCCCGACGGTGGGTTATGGCTACACCTTC.

V usage is TRBV10-3 and J usage is TRBJ1-5, with D possibly TRBD1 on 6 matching bases. Trimming removed 5 bases at V and 4 bases at J, with 9 bases between. The CDR3 runs to 13 residues. Per germline, CDR1 ENHRY and CDR2 SYGVKD. CDR3 amino acids: CAISRTDNQPQHF. The CDR3 nucleotides are TGTGCCATCAGTCGGACAGATAATCAGCCCCAGCATTTT.

This clonotype was found a few times. The chain has TRBV28 and TRBJ2-4, with TRBD2 identical over 8 bases. The V segment lost 5 bases and the J segment 1 base; nucleotides outside the gene matches: 10. The CDR3 sequence is 17 residues long. Germline CDR1 is MDHEN and CDR2 is SYDVKM. CDR3 region: CASSPRGGMGAKNIQYF. DNA of the CDR3: TGTGCCAGCAGTCCCCGGGGGGGGATGGGGGCCAAAAACATTCAGTACTTC.

The J gene is TRBJ2-1, the V gene TRBV12-3 or TRBV12-4, with D perhaps given as TRBD1 or TRBD2 (5 bases each). The last part of the DNA fits TRBJ2-7 better; the J call may be wrong. The CDR3 has 14 residues. Here the CDR3 reads CASTGTVTYNEQYF. In DNA form, the CDR3 reads TGTGCCAGCACCGGGACGGTTACCTACAATGAGCAGTACTTC.

The chain employs TRBV28 and TRBJ1-5; TRBD1 matches 8 bases. The CDR3 is 14 residues long. Germline-derived CDR1 and CDR2 are MDHEN and SYDVKM. The junction had 4 bases not matched to a gene; V was cut back by 3 bases and J by 6 bases. The CDR3 sequence: CASSFQGAIQPQHF. The CDR3 bases are TGTGCCAGCAGTTTTCAGGGGGCTATTCAGCCCCAGCATTTT.

The genes are TRBV6-5 and TRBJ2-7; tentatively, D is TRBD2 (6 bases). V gave up 5 bases and J gave up 5 bases, with 13 bases separating them. Germline lookup yields CDR1 MNHEY and CDR2 SVGAGI. There are 13 residues in the CDR3. The CDR3 DNA sequence: TGTGCCAGCAGTGCTTCTAGCGTAAACGAGCAGTACTTC. Translated, it gives CASSASSVNEQYF.

V usage is TRBV24-1 and J usage is TRBJ2-5; a weak D match, TRBD2 (6 bases). CDR1 and CDR2 from the germline V gene are KGHDR and SFDVKD. V dropped 5 bases and J dropped 1 base, with 7 bases sitting between them. There are 13 residues in the CDR3. In DNA, the CDR3 is TGTGCCACCAGTGGGACTATCCAAGAGACCCAGTACTTC. The encoded protein is CATSGTIQETQYF.

This clonotype was counted a few times. CDR3: CASSIQEYEQYF. The CDR3, as DNA: TGTGCCAGCAGCATCCAGGAATACGAGCAGTACTTC. This chain links TRBV7-2 with TRBJ2-7, with unresolved D. Trimming cost V 5 bases and J 4 bases, with 9 bases left between them. Per germline, CDR1 SGHTA and CDR2 FQGNSA. The CDR3 runs to 12 residues. Supplemented by reference TRBV7-2 and TRBJ2-7, the full variable domain reads GAGVSQSPSNKVTEKGKDVELRCDPISGHTALYWYRQSLGQGLEFLIYFQGNSAPDKSGLPSDRFSAERTGGSVSTLTIQRTQQEDSAVYLCASSIQEYEQYFGPGTRLTVT.

The rearrangement links TRBV6-5 to TRBJ2-5; D may correspond to TRBD1 or TRBD2 (6 bases each). There are 14 residues in the CDR3. The V gene's germline CDR1 is MNHEY and CDR2 SVGAGI. Trimming pared 6 bases from V and 11 bases from J, leaving 22 bases between. CDR3 DNA sequence: TGTGCCAGCAGCCCGGGGGCCCGACACAATGAGCAGTACTTC. This codes for CASSPGARHNEQYF.

For this clonotype: A clone one base away is much larger, so this may be a read error. V usage is TRBV6-2 or TRBV6-3 and J usage is TRBJ2-7; unclear D gene. CDR1 is MNHEY, CDR2 SVGEGT, per germline. The CDR3 covers 11 residues. Trimming pared 6 bases from V and 3 bases from J, leaving 6 bases between. The CDR3 nucleotides read TGTGCCAGCAGAGATTTCTACGAGCAGTACTTC. Protein sequence: CASRDFYEQYF.

This chain connects TRBV7-8 to TRBJ2-1, with D possibly matching TRBD1 (6 bases). The germline V gene has CDR1 SGHVS and CDR2 FQNEAQ. Trimming stripped 1 base from V and 10 bases from J, with 20 bases between. CDR3 size: 16 residues. The CDR3 DNA follows: TGTGCCAGCAGCTTAGTTGGCGAGGGGGAAGACTACGAGCAGTTCTTC. Amino acid sequence: CASSLVGEGEDYEQFF.

This clonotype was found a few times. The V gene is TRBV5-6, the J gene TRBJ1-5; unclear D gene. Trimming removed 2 bases at V and 3 bases at J, with 12 bases between. The CDR3 spans 15 residues. CDR1 and CDR2 from the germline V gene are SGHDT and YYEEEE. The CDR3 DNA reads TGTGCCAGCAGCTTCTGGGTGGGTTCCAATCAGCCCCAGCATTTT. Translating it yields CASSFWVGSNQPQHF.

The chain joins TRBV20-1 to TRBJ2-5; D gene unclear. V was clipped by 6 bases and J by 2 bases, with 13 bases between them. Per germline, CDR1 DFQATT and CDR2 SNEGSKA (reference sequence). The CDR3 has 13 residues. The CDR3 loop reads CSAPGGAQETQYF. The CDR3 DNA is TGCAGTGCACCCGGTGGCGCTCAAGAGACCCAGTACTTC.

J is TRBJ1-2 and V is TRBV9; D is uncertain. The V gene's germline CDR1 is SGDLS and CDR2 YYNGEE. This CDR3 has 15 amino acids. Trimming took off 3 bases at V and 4 bases at J, with 16 bases between the two ends. The DNA for the CDR3 is TGTGCCAGCAGCGGCCTGAGAGGCTTGGGCTATGGCTACACCTTC. Protein product: CASSGLRGLGYGYTF.

This clonotype was picked up many times. The gene calls are TRBV6-2 or TRBV6-3 and TRBJ2-7; D not resolved. Germline-derived CDR1 and CDR2 are MNHEY and SVGEGT. The CDR3 covers 12 residues. V was clipped by 2 bases and J by 3 bases, with 5 bases between them. The CDR3 is CASSYAGYEQYF. The DNA of the CDR3 is TGTGCCAGCAGTTACGCCGGCTACGAGCAGTACTTC.

V is TRBV12-3 or TRBV12-4 and J is TRBJ2-1; D unresolved. This CDR3 has 11 residues. The V gene lost 4 bases and the J gene lost 9 bases, with 7 bases spanning the gap. The CDR3 coding sequence is TGTGCCAGCAGTTCGATAGCTGAGCAGTTCTTC. Translated, it gives CASSSIAEQFF.

The chain carries TRBV20-1 and TRBJ2-7; D possibly corresponds to TRBD2 (6 bases). CDR1 is DFQATT, CDR2 SNEGSKA, per germline (reference sequence). The CDR3 spans 12 residues. V was pared by 4 bases and J by 1 base, with 8 bases between. The CDR3 here is CSATGTSYEQYF. CDR3 nucleotides: TGCAGTGCTACCGGGACTTCCTACGAGCAGTACTTC.

The V gene is TRBV7-2, the J gene TRBJ2-7; 8 positions match TRBD1. This CDR3 has 15 amino acids. V shed 1 base and J 5 bases; nucleotides not matched to a gene: 7. Germline CDR1 is SGHTA and CDR2 is FQGNSA. Written as DNA, the CDR3 is TGTGCCAGCAGCTTAGGACAGGGGCGCGTGGACGAGCAGTACTTC. Its protein is CASSLGQGRVDEQYF.

The chain employs TRBV27 and TRBJ2-1; TRBD1 matches 8 bases. The J call is doubtful: the DNA matches TRBJ2-7 better. In germline, CDR1 is MNHEY, CDR2 SMNVEV (reference sequence). This CDR3 has 17 residues. The DNA for the CDR3 is TGTGCCAGCAGTTCAGCGTCGCCGGGACAGGTATACAATGAGCAGTACTTC. Protein product: CASSSASPGQVYNEQYF.

Only a few counts were recorded for this clonotype. The chain has TRBV7-8 and TRBJ2-5, with D possibly TRBD1 on 6 matching bases. The CDR3 has 15 residues. The germline CDR1 and CDR2 sequences are SGHVS and FQNEAQ. The germline V and J ends were trimmed by 8 bases and 1 base, with 17 bases remaining between them. DNA for the CDR3: TGTGCCAGCTCCCGGGACAACCTACTCCAAGAGACCCAGTACTTC. It encodes CASSRDNLLQETQYF.

The sample holds one count of this clonotype. J is TRBJ1-6 and V is TRBV11-3; D remains ambiguous. Germline V CDR1 and CDR2: SGHNT, YENEEA. This CDR3 contains 16 residues. The ends were cut back, 2 bases at V and 4 bases at J, with 12 bases in the middle. Here the CDR3 reads CASSLTKTQYNSPLHF. CDR3 in DNA: TGTGCCAGCAGCTTAACAAAGACACAATATAATTCACCCCTCCACTTT.

The gene calls are TRBV4-2 and TRBJ2-1, with D possibly matching TRBD2 (5 bases). Germline loops: CDR1 LGHNA, CDR2 YNFKEQ. The CDR3 length is 16 residues. Trimming took 0 bases from V and 3 from J, leaving 12 bases between them. CDR3 amino acids: CASSQDGSAGYNEQFF. CDR3 nucleotides: TGTGCCAGCAGCCAAGATGGGAGCGCCGGCTACAATGAGCAGTTCTTC.

This clonotype was counted a few times. The chain links TRBV27 to TRBJ1-2, with a tentative D call TRBD1 (5 bases). Germline loops: CDR1 MNHEY, CDR2 SMNVEV (reference sequence). V was clipped by 2 bases and J by 2 bases, with 15 bases between them. CDR3 length: 16 residues. The CDR3 nucleotides read TGTGCCAGCAGTTTAGCCACACCTGGGGCCAACTATGGCTACACCTTC. Translated: CASSLATPGANYGYTF.

The chain couples TRBV12-3 or TRBV12-4 to TRBJ1-2, with D tentatively TRBD1 (6 bases). The CDR3 has 13 residues. Trimming stripped 8 bases from V and 6 bases from J, with 16 bases between. CDR3 sequence: CASQPDSPNGYTF. CDR3 nucleotides: TGTGCCAGCCAACCGGACAGTCCTAATGGCTACACCTTC.